The text below deals with one T cell receptor beta chain. A much more abundant neighbour one base away suggests this may be a read error. Unique molecular identifiers were incorporated when the TCRbeta library was constructed. TCRdb passed the PCR reads through MiXCR, listing each CDR3 protein once. The sample holds approximately 340,000 distinct CDR3 sequences, 10% to 13% seen once. This record comes from a study of T-cell reconstitution after alpha-beta-depleted transplantation in children. The CDR3 is 14 residues long. CDR1 and CDR2 (germline): SEHNR, FQNEAQ (reference sequence). The sequenced sample was PBMCs from the stem cell graft donor, obtained from the stem cell graft. The gene calls are TRBV7-9 and TRBJ1-1, with TRBD1 as a possible D gene (6 bases). The receptor was derived from a human donor who donated a stem cell graft to a child with acute lymphoblastic leukemia. CDR3 in amino acids: CASTQGGGGTESFF. In nucleotides, the CDR3 is TGTGCCAGCACGCAGGGAGGGGGAGGCACTGAATCTTTCTTT.